The 10 T cell receptor beta chains below all came from one sample that was sequenced in a study of PD-1 blockade in classical Hodgkin lymphoma. Method: immunoSEQ multiplex PCR; TCRdb's copy keeps in-frame clones and lacks some. The sample lists about 40,000 clones, over 55% seen once, with 3% to 3.5% in the top ten. Following autologous stem cell transplantation, relapse occurred in every patient, and exposure to brentuximab vedotin varied. The starting material was peripheral blood mononuclear cells (PBMCs), obtained at baseline. Every receptor here comes from a human donor with classical Hodgkin lymphoma.

The chain uses TRBV5-1 and TRBJ1-5; weak D call: TRBD1 (5 bases). V was shortened by 3 bases and J by 4 bases, with 20 bases between the two germline ends. The CDR3 is 17 residues long. In germline, CDR1 is SGHRS, CDR2 YFSETQ. For the CDR3, the DNA is TGCGCCAGCAGCTCTAGGGGCCTCCGCGGTTGGAATCAGCCCCAGCATTTT. Translated: CASSSRGLRGWNQPQHF.

By frequency in the sample, this clone is medium-sized. The V call is TRBV5-4, the J call TRBJ1-5, with 10 bases matching TRBD1. Germline values: CDR1 SGHNT, CDR2 YYREEE (reference sequence). J was trimmed by 3 bases and V by 4 bases; bases with no gene match: 7. The length of the CDR3 is 16 residues. This chain's CDR3 is CASSGPGTGDNQPQHF. CDR3 in DNA: TGTGCCAGCAGCGGTCCCGGGACAGGGGACAATCAGCCCCAGCATTTT.

The V gene is TRBV9, the J gene TRBJ1-2; TRBD1 might be the D (6 bases). Germline V lookup: CDR1 SGDLS, CDR2 YYNGEE. The CDR3 runs 14 residues. V was shortened by 4 bases and J by 7 bases, with 17 bases between the two germline ends. The CDR3 nucleotides are TGTGCCAGCAGCCGGGAGGGGGGGCGCGGTGGCTACACCTTC. This gives the protein CASSREGGRGGYTF.

The rearrangement links TRBV29-1 to TRBJ1-2; a weak D match, TRBD1 (6 bases). The germline V gene encodes CDR1 SQVTM and CDR2 ANQGSEA. This CDR3 has 11 residues. V gave up 3 bases and J gave up 4 bases, with 6 bases separating them. The CDR3 DNA follows: TGCAGCGTTGAGACAGGCTATGGCTACACCTTC. The encoded protein is CSVETGYGYTF.

The V gene is TRBV7-8, the J gene TRBJ2-7, with TRBD1 matching 8 bases. With 1 base clipped from V and 3 bases from J, the junction kept 5 bases outside the gene matches. In germline, CDR1 is SGHVS, CDR2 FQNEAQ. The CDR3 is 15 residues long. The CDR3 sequence is CASSLGVQGVYEQYF. The DNA for the CDR3 is TGTGCCAGCAGCTTAGGAGTACAGGGGGTCTACGAGCAGTACTTC.

The rearrangement joins TRBV2 to TRBJ2-7; tentatively, D is TRBD1 (6 bases). CDR1 and CDR2 (germline): SNHLY, FYNNEI. Trimming removed 8 bases from V and 2 bases from J, with 13 bases in between. The CDR3 spans 13 residues. For the CDR3, the DNA is TGTGCCAGCCGACAGGCGAAGACCTACGAGCAGTACTTC. Protein sequence: CASRQAKTYEQYF.

The chain combines TRBV19 with TRBJ1-2; D is unresolved. Germline CDR1 reads LNHDA; CDR2 reads SQIVND (reference sequence). The V end was cut by 6 bases, the J end by 4 bases, with 9 bases between. The CDR3 totals 12 residues. The CDR3 region has the DNA TGTGCCAGTAGCCAAAACCTCTATGGCTACACCTTC. The encoded protein is CASSQNLYGYTF.

This clone was observed a few times. The J gene is TRBJ2-5, the V gene TRBV6-4, with D perhaps matching TRBD1 (6 bases). Germline lookup yields CDR1 MRHNA and CDR2 SNTAGT. The CDR3 has 17 amino acids. V shed 2 bases and J shed 5 bases, with 21 bases lying between them. The CDR3 loop is CASSDRRGTNPGETQYF. In DNA, the CDR3 is TGTGCCAGCAGTGACAGACGTGGGACAAACCCCGGGGAGACCCAGTACTTC.

The V and J genes are TRBV10-2 and TRBJ2-7; the D call may be TRBD1 or TRBD2 (5 bases each). This CDR3 comprises 12 residues. Germline CDR1 WSHSY, CDR2 SAAADI. Trimming cost V 8 bases and J 0 bases, with 8 bases left between them. CDR3 residues: CASLGPSYEQYF. The CDR3, as DNA: TGCGCCAGCTTGGGACCCTCCTACGAGCAGTACTTC.

This clone showed up just once. This rearrangement joins TRBV5-1 to TRBJ2-3; D may be TRBD1 or TRBD2 (6 bases each). Looked up from germline, CDR1 is SGHRS and CDR2 is YFSETQ. The V gene lost 5 bases and the J gene lost 1 base, with 11 bases spanning the gap. The CDR3 loop spans 14 amino acids. CDR3 nucleotide sequence: TGCGCCAGCAGTCCAGGGGAGGGCACAGATACGCAGTATTTT. Its protein product is CASSPGEGTDTQYF.